These 27 T cell receptor beta chains were all obtained from the same sample, sequenced in a study of shared clonotypes between healthy human individuals. Sequencing used immunoSEQ multiplex PCR; TCRdb keeps in-frame clones, though not all of them. Among about 360,000 clones listed, about 70% were seen once. Specimen: memory CD4+ T cells sorted from blood. Sample subset: CD45RA-negative fraction. The receptor set was obtained from a man aged 25-45 years in good health.

This clone was detected a few times. This chain links TRBV5-5 with TRBJ1-3; D is unresolved. The germline V gene encodes CDR1 SGHKS and CDR2 YYEKEE (reference sequence). This CDR3 contains 15 residues. V dropped 3 bases and J dropped 1 base, with 11 bases sitting between them. Written as DNA, the CDR3 is TGTGCCAGCAGCTACACGACCGCGTCTGGAAACACCATATATTTT. It codes for CASSYTTASGNTIYF.

CDR3 sequence reads: CASSNDLGLASDTQYF. CDR3 DNA sequence: TGTGCCAGCAGCAACGACCTTGGGCTAGCTTCAGATACGCAGTATTTT. This chain uses TRBV11-2 with TRBJ2-3, with D maybe TRBD2 (5 bases). Trimming shortened V by 5 bases and J by 4 bases, and 19 bases separated the two germline ends. Germline V gene data show CDR1 as SGHAT and CDR2 as FQNNGV. The CDR3 contains 16 residues.

The chain recombines TRBV10-3 with TRBJ1-4, with 7 bases lining up with TRBD1. The CDR3 spans 17 residues. CDR1 is ENHRY and CDR2 is SYGVKD in the germline V gene. J gave up 10 bases and V 11 bases, and 25 bases lay outside the gene matches. The CDR3 loop is CAAEKSPKGGKSGKLFF. DNA for the CDR3: TGTGCCGCCGAGAAATCCCCTAAAGGGGGCAAAAGTGGAAAACTGTTTTTT.

This rearrangement joins TRBV6-6 to TRBJ2-7; D uncertain. The V and J ends lost 2 bases and 6 bases respectively, with 11 bases between them. CDR3 length equals 13 residues. CDR1 and CDR2 from the germline V gene are MNHNY and SVGAGI (reference sequence). CDR3 bases: TGTGCCAGCAGTTACACCCCTTCGGGCGAGCAGTACTTC. It codes for CASSYTPSGEQYF.

V and J are TRBV29-1 and TRBJ2-7; 11 positions match TRBD2. J gave up 5 bases and V 3 bases, and 0 bases lay outside the gene matches. CDR1 SQVTM and CDR2 ANQGSEA come from the germline V gene. This CDR3 region has 12 residues. The CDR3 reads CSVETSGNEQYF. The CDR3 nucleotides read TGCAGCGTTGAGACTAGCGGGAACGAGCAGTACTTC.

This clone was picked up a small number of times. This sequence joins TRBV5-1 and TRBJ1-5; D unresolved. Trimming removed 4 bases from V and 4 bases from J, with 15 bases in between. The germline CDR1 and CDR2 sequences are SGHRS and YFSETQ. The CDR3 has 15 amino acids. CDR3 amino acids: CASSPLSGANQPQHF. In DNA, the CDR3 is TGCGCCAGCAGCCCACTTTCGGGAGCAAATCAGCCCCAGCATTTT.

The chain has TRBV5-1 and TRBJ2-1, with TRBD2 as a possible D gene (5 bases). The V end lost 0 bases, the J end lost 4 bases, and 14 bases lay between the germline ends. Per the germline V gene, CDR1 is SGHRS and CDR2 is YFSETQ. The CDR3 totals 16 residues. The CDR3 here is CASSLEGLKSYNEQFF. CDR3 coding DNA: TGCGCCAGCAGCTTGGAAGGACTCAAAAGTTACAATGAGCAGTTCTTC. Based on the CDR3 plus reference TRBV5-1 and TRBJ2-1, the full variable domain is KAGVTQTPRYLIKTRGQQVTLSCSPISGHRSVSWYQQTPGQGLQFLFEYFSETQRNKGNFPGRFSGRQFSNSRSEMNVSTLELGDSALYLCASSLEGLKSYNEQFFGPGTRLTVL.

CDR3 bases: TGCAGCGCCTCAGCGGGGGCCAACGTCCTGACTTTC. Translated: CSASAGANVLTF. The chain combines TRBV29-1 with TRBJ2-6; D is uncertain. CDR3 length: 12 residues. Germline lookup yields CDR1 SQVTM and CDR2 ANQGSEA. With 7 bases removed from V and 4 bases from J, the gap between germline ends came to 8 bases.

Remarks on this clone: The junction and the germline gene differ at one end; a read error may be behind it. This chain connects TRBV5-1 to TRBJ1-1; no clear D. This CDR3 region has 15 residues. The V gene's germline CDR1 is SGHRS and CDR2 YFSETQ. The CDR3 coding sequence is TGCGCCAGCAGCTTGGCCATCACAGTGAAAACTGAAGCTTTCTTT. Translating gives CASSLAITVKTEAFF.

This chain links TRBV4-3 with TRBJ1-1; the D gene is possibly TRBD1 (5 bases). Between the trimmed V and J ends, which lost 4 bases and 5 bases, there was a span of 8 bases. There are 12 residues in the CDR3. Germline lookup yields CDR1 LGHNA and CDR2 YSLEER. CDR3 residues: CASSRRGTEAFF. DNA of the CDR3: TGCGCCAGCAGCCGCCGGGGGACTGAAGCTTTCTTT.

J is TRBJ1-4 and V is TRBV6-1, with 8 bases matching TRBD1. The junction had 5 bases not matched to a gene; V was cut back by 4 bases and J by 4 bases. The germline CDR1 and CDR2 sequences are MNHNS and SASEGT. The CDR3 extends over 15 amino acids. The CDR3 DNA reads as TGTGCCAGCAGTGTAGGACAGGGCGGTAATGAAAAACTGTTTTTT. Translating gives CASSVGQGGNEKLFF.

This clone showed up just a few times. The rearrangement uses TRBV29-1 and TRBJ2-2; the match to TRBD1 covers 9 bases. The V gene's germline CDR1 is SQVTM and CDR2 ANQGSEA. After removal of 5 bases from V and 4 bases from J, the junction contained 5 bases not matched to a gene. The CDR3 length is 14 residues. CDR3 DNA: TGCAGCGTTCGACAGGGGGTGGGCACCGGGGAGCTGTTTTTT. Protein: CSVRQGVGTGELFF.

The chain employs TRBV28 and TRBJ2-2; no definite D call. V was clipped by 7 bases and J by 2 bases, with 20 bases between them. In germline, CDR1 is MDHEN, CDR2 SYDVKM. The CDR3 is 17 amino acids. CDR3 coding DNA: TGTGCCAGCACCAACATTAGGTCCCGCCGCAACACCGGGGAGCTGTTTTTT. Protein sequence: CASTNIRSRRNTGELFF.

The V call is TRBV10-3, the J call TRBJ2-7; D unclear. Germline V lookup: CDR1 ENHRY, CDR2 SYGVKD. Trimming shortened V by 4 bases and J by 5 bases, and 12 bases separated the two germline ends. This CDR3 has 13 residues. CDR3 residues: CAISGGDFDEQYF. The CDR3 nucleotides read TGTGCCATCAGTGGTGGGGATTTCGACGAGCAGTACTTC.

The chain carries TRBV27 and TRBJ2-3, with D hard to call. The CDR3 is 14 amino acids. The V gene lost 1 base and the J gene lost 2 bases, with 7 bases spanning the gap. The germline gives CDR1 MNHEY, CDR2 SMNVEV (reference sequence). The CDR3 spells CASSLWTSTDTQYF. The CDR3 nucleotides are TGTGCCAGCAGTTTATGGACCTCCACAGATACGCAGTATTTT.

The gene calls are TRBV30 and TRBJ2-1, with 8 nucleotides matching TRBD2. J gave up 7 bases and V 1 base, and 9 bases lay outside the gene matches. Germline values: CDR1 GTSNPN, CDR2 SVGIG (reference sequence). The CDR3 runs 15 residues. The CDR3 is CAWSGYGLARNEQFF. The CDR3 region has the DNA TGTGCCTGGAGTGGGTATGGACTAGCACGAAATGAGCAGTTCTTC.

The V call is TRBV28, the J call TRBJ1-1; 10 bases agree with TRBD1. CDR1 is MDHEN, CDR2 SYDVKM, per germline. With 5 bases clipped from V and 5 bases from J, the junction kept 8 bases outside the gene matches. The CDR3 loop spans 15 amino acids. The CDR3 DNA reads TGTGCCAGCAGTAAACTCGACAGGGGGCGTACTGAAGCTTTCTTT. Amino acid sequence: CASSKLDRGRTEAFF.

This sequence joins TRBV19 and TRBJ1-5, with 7 bases matching TRBD1. Germline V gene sequence: CDR1 LNHDA, CDR2 SQIVND (reference sequence). The ends lost 0 bases at V and 4 bases at J; junction bases unmatched: 12. The CDR3 totals 18 residues. The CDR3 region is CASSIDQRQGLRNQPQHF. The CDR3 bases are TGTGCCAGTAGTATAGACCAACGACAGGGATTGAGAAATCAGCCCCAGCATTTT.

This clone was observed many times. The chain recombines TRBV2 with TRBJ2-1; no reliable D call. The CDR3 extends over 13 amino acids. Trimming took off 7 bases at V and 0 bases at J, with 7 bases between the two ends. Germline values: CDR1 SNHLY, CDR2 FYNNEI. The CDR3 region has the DNA TGTGCCAGCACCGTAGACTCCTACAATGAGCAGTTCTTC. Residues: CASTVDSYNEQFF.

This clone was picked up one time. The chain uses TRBV13 and TRBJ1-1; a possible D gene is TRBD1 (5 bases). The CDR3 has 15 amino acids. Trimming cost V 7 bases and J 0 bases, with 15 bases left between them. Germline lookup yields CDR1 PRHDT and CDR2 FYEKMQ (reference sequence). CDR3 nucleotide sequence: TGTGCCAGCACCCCACTTCGGGGGATGAACACTGAAGCTTTCTTT. Translation gives CASTPLRGMNTEAFF.

This clone was counted many times. This chain links TRBV6-5 with TRBJ1-5, with no clear D. V lost 6 bases and J 0 bases, leaving 12 bases between the germline ends. This CDR3 has 15 residues. CDR1 MNHEY and CDR2 SVGAGI come from the germline V gene. CDR3 region: CASRQRVYSNQPQHF. In DNA, the CDR3 is TGTGCCAGCAGACAAAGGGTCTATAGCAATCAGCCCCAGCATTTT.

The chain joins TRBV6-1 to TRBJ2-1; 12 positions match TRBD2. The CDR3 has 15 amino acids. V shed 2 bases and J 4 bases; nucleotides not matched to a gene: 0. Germline lookup yields CDR1 MNHNS and CDR2 SASEGT. The CDR3 DNA reads TGTGCCAGCAGTGAACTAGCGGGAGGGTACAATGAGCAGTTCTTC. Amino acids: CASSELAGGYNEQFF.

The chain carries TRBV10-3 and TRBJ2-2, with no clear D. V was trimmed by 7 bases and J by 5 bases, leaving 11 bases between them. The CDR3 extends over 13 amino acids. The germline V gene has CDR1 ENHRY and CDR2 SYGVKD. The CDR3 loop is CAIKHAETGELFF. The CDR3 bases are TGTGCCATCAAACATGCGGAAACCGGGGAGCTGTTTTTT.

The gene calls are TRBV7-8 and TRBJ2-1, with D possibly being TRBD2 (6 bases). This CDR3 has 14 residues. V lost 7 bases to trimming and J lost 1 base, with 11 bases between them. CDR1 and CDR2 from the germline V gene are SGHVS and FQNEAQ. The CDR3 region has the DNA TGTGCCAGCATGGTAGCGGCATCCTACAATGAGCAGTTCTTC. As protein: CASMVAASYNEQFF.

This clone was observed a few times. V and J are TRBV19 and TRBJ1-2; tentatively, D is TRBD1 (6 bases). The V end was cut by 10 bases, the J end by 2 bases, with 17 bases between. CDR1 is LNHDA, CDR2 SQIVND, per germline (reference sequence). CDR3 size: 14 residues. CDR3 bases: TGTGCCACCAGCCGGGGGGCCGGCAACTATGGCTACACCTTC. Translation: CATSRGAGNYGYTF.

In DNA, the CDR3 is TGCGCCAGCAGCGTGGACCAGGGGACGGGTGATACGCAGTATTTT. Residues: CASSVDQGTGDTQYF. The chain is built from TRBV5-1 and TRBJ2-3, with a tentative D call TRBD1 (6 bases). There are 15 residues in the CDR3. V shed 4 bases and J shed 6 bases, with 18 bases lying between them. The germline V gene encodes CDR1 SGHRS and CDR2 YFSETQ.

The rearrangement joins TRBV27 to TRBJ1-2; the match to TRBD1 covers 7 bases. This CDR3 has 15 amino acids. The V gene's germline CDR1 is MNHEY and CDR2 SMNVEV (reference sequence). Unmatched junction bases numbered 16, after V lost 7 bases and J lost 8 bases. CDR3 amino acids: CASMGQGEGLGGYTF. The CDR3 nucleotides are TGTGCCAGCATGGGGCAGGGGGAGGGTCTGGGGGGCTACACCTTC.